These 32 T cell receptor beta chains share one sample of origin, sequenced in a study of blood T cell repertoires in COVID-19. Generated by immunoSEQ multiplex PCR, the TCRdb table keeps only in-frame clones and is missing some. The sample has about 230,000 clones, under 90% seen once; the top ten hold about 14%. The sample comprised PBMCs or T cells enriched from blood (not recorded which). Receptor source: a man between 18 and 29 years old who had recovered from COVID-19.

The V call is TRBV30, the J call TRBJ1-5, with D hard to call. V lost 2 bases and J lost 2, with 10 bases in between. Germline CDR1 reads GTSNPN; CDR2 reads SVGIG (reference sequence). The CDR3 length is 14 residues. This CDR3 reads CAWSPTLGNQPQHF. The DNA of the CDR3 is TGTGCCTGGAGTCCGACATTGGGCAATCAGCCCCAGCATTTT.

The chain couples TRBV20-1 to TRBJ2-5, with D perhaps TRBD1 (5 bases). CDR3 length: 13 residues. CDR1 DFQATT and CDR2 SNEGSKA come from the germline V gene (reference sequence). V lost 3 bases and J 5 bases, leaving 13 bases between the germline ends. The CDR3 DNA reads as TGCAGTGCTAGTTCGCAGGGAAGGGAGACCCAGTACTTC. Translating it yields CSASSQGRETQYF.

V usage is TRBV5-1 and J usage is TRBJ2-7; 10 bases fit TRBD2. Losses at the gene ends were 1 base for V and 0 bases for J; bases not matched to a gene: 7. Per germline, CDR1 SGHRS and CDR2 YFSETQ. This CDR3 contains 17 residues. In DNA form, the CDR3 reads TGCGCCAGCAGCTTGCCAAGCGGGAGGGGCGGCTCCTACGAGCAGTACTTC. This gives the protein CASSLPSGRGGSYEQYF. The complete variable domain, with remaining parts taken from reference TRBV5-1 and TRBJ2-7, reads KAGVTQTPRYLIKTRGQQVTLSCSPISGHRSVSWYQQTPGQGLQFLFEYFSETQRNKGNFPGRFSGRQFSNSRSEMNVSTLELGDSALYLCASSLPSGRGGSYEQYFGPGTRLTVT.

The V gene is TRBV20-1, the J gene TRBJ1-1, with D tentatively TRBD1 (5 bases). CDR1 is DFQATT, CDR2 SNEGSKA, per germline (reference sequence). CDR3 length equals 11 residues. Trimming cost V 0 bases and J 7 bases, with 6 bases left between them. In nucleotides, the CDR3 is TGCAGTGCTAGAGAGACAGTTGAAGCTTTCTTT. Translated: CSARETVEAFF.

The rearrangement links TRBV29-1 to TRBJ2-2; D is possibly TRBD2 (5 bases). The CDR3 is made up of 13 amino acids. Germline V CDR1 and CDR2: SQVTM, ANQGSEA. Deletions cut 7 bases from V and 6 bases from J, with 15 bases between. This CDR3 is CSAVGLAPGELFF. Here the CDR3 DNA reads TGCAGCGCCGTTGGCCTAGCTCCCGGGGAGCTGTTTTTT.

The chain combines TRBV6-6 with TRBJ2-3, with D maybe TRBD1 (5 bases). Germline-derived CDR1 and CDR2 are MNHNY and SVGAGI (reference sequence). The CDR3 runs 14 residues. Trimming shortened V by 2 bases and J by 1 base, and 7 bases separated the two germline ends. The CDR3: CASSYVRGTDTQYF. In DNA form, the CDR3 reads TGTGCCAGCAGTTACGTCAGGGGCACAGATACGCAGTATTTT.

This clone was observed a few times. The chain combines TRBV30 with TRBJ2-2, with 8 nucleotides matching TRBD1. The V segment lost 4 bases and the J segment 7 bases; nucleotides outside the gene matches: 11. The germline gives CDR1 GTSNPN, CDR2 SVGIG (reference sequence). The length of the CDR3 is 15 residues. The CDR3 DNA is TGTGCCTGGAACCTCCAGGACAGGGAGGTCGGGGAGCTGTTTTTT. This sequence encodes CAWNLQDREVGELFF.

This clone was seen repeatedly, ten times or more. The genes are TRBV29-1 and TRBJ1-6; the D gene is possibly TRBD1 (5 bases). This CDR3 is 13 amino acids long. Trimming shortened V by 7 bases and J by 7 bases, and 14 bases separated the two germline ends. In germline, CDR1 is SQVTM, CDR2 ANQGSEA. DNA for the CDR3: TGCAGCGCCGCGGGGGGGGTCAATTCACCCCTCCACTTT. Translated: CSAAGGVNSPLHF.

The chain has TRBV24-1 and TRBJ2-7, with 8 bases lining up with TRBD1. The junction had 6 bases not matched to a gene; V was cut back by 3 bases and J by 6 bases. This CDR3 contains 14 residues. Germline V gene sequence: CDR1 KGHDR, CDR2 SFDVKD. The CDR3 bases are TGTGCCACCAGTGATGGCGACAGGGGAGGCGAGCAGTACTTC. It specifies CATSDGDRGGEQYF.

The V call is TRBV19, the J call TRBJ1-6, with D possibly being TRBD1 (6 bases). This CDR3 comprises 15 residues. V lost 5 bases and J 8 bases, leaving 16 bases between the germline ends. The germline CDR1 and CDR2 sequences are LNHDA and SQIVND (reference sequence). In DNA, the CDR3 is TGTGCCAGTAGTCAACAGGGAGGGTGGGATTCACCCCTCCACTTT. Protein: CASSQQGGWDSPLHF.

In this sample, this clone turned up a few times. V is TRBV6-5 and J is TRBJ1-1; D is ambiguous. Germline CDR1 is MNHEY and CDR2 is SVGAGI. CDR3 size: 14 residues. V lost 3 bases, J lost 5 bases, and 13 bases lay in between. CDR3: CASSYGEERTEAFF. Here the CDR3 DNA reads TGTGCCAGCAGTTATGGAGAGGAAAGGACTGAAGCTTTCTTT.

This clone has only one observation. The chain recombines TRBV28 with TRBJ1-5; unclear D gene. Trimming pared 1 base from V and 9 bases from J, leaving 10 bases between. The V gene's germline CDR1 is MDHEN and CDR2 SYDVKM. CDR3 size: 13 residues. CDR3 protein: CASSLSVARPQHF. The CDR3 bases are TGTGCCAGCAGTTTATCCGTGGCTCGGCCCCAGCATTTT.

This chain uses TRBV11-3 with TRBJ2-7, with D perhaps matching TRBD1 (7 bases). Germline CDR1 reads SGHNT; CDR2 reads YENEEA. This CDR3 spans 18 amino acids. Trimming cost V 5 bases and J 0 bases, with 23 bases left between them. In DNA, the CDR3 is TGTGCCAGCAGCCTCAACCAGGGGGGATCTCGGGCCTCCTACGAGCAGTACTTC. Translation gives CASSLNQGGSRASYEQYF.

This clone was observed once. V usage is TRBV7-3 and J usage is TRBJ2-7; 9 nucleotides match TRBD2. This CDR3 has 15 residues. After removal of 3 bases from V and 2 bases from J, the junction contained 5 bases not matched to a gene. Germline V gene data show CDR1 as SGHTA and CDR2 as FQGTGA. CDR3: CASSLASGIAYEQYF. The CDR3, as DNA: TGTGCCAGCAGCTTGGCTAGCGGGATCGCCTACGAGCAGTACTTC.

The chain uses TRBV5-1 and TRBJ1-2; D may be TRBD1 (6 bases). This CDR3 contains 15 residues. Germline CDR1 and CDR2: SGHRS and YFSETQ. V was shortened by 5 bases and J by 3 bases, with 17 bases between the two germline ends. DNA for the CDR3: TGCGCCAGCAGGCCCCAACAGGGCTCCGACTATGGCTACACCTTC. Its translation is CASRPQQGSDYGYTF.

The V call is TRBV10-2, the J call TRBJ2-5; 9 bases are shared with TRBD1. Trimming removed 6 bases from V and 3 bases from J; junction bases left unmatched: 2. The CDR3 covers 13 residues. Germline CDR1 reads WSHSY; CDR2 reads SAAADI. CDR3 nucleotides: TGCGCCAGCAGGGGGACAGGGAAAGAGACCCAGTACTTC. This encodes CASRGTGKETQYF.

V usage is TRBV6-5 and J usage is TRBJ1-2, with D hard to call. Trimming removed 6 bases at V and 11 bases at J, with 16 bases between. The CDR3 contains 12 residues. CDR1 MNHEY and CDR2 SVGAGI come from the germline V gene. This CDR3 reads CASSYIGGQYTF. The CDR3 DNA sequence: TGTGCCAGCAGCTACATAGGCGGTCAATACACCTTC.

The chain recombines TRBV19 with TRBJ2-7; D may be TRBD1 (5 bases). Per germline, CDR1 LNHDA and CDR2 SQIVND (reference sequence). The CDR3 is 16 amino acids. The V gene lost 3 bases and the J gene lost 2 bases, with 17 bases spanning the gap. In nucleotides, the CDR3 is TGTGCCAGTAGTATTACCTGGCGTGCAGGGCCCTACGAGCAGTACTTC. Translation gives CASSITWRAGPYEQYF.

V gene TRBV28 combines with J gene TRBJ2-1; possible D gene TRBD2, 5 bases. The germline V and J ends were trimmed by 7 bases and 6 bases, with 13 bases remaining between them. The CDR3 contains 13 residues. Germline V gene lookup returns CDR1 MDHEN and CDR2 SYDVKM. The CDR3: CASTLGLPNEQFF. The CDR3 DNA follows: TGTGCCAGCACTCTCGGACTGCCCAATGAGCAGTTCTTC. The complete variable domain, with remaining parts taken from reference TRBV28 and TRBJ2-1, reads DVKVTQSSRYLVKRTGEKVFLECVQDMDHENMFWYRQDPGLGLRLIYFSYDVKMKEKGDIPEGYSVSREKKERFSLILESASTNQTSMYLCASTLGLPNEQFFGPGTRLTVL.

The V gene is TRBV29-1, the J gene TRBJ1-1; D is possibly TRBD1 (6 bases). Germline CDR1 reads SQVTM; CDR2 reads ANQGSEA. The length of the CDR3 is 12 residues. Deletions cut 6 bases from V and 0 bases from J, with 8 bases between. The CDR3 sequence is CSVRQVNTEAFF. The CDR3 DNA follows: TGCAGCGTAAGACAGGTGAACACTGAAGCTTTCTTT.

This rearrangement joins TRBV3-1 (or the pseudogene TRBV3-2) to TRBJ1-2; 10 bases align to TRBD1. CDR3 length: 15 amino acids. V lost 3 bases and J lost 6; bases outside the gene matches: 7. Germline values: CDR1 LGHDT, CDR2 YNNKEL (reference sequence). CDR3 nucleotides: TGTGCCAGCAGCCACTCTGACAGGGGGCGCGATGGCTACACCTTC. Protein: CASSHSDRGRDGYTF.

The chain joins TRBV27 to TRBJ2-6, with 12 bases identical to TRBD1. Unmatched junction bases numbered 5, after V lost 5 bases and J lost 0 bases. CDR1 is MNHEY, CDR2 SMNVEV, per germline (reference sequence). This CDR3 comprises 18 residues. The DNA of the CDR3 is TGTGCCAGCAGTCAGACGGGACAGGGGGCCTCTGGGGCCAACGTCCTGACTTTC. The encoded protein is CASSQTGQGASGANVLTF.

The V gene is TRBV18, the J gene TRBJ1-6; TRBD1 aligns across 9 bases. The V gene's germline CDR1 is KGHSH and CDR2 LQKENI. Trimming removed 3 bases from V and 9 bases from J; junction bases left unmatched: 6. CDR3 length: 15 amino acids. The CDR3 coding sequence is TGTGCCAGCTCACCTCCCGGGACAGGGTTTTCACCCCTCCACTTT. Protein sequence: CASSPPGTGFSPLHF.

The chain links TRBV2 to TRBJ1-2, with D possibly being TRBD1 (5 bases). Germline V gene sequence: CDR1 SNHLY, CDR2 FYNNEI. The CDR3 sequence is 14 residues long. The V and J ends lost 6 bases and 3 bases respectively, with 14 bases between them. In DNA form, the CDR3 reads TGTGCCAGCAGGGCAGGGTCCACCCACTATGGCTACACCTTC. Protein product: CASRAGSTHYGYTF.

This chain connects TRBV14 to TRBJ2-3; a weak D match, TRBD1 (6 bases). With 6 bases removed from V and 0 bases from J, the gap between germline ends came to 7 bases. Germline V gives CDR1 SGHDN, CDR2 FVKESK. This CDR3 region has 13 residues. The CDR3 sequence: CASRGQSTDTQYF. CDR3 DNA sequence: TGTGCCAGCAGAGGACAGAGCACAGATACGCAGTATTTT.

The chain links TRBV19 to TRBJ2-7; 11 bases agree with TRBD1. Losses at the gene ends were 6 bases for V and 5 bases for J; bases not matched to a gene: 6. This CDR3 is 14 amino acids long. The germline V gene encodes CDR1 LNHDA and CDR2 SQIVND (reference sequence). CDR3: CASSYRTGGNEQYF. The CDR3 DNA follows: TGTGCCAGTAGCTACCGGACAGGGGGCAACGAGCAGTACTTC.

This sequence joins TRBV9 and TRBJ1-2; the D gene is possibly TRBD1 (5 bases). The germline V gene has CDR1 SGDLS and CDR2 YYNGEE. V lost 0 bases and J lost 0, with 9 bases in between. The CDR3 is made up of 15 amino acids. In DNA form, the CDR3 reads TGTGCCAGCAGCGTAGGGACATCTCCTAACTATGGCTACACCTTC. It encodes CASSVGTSPNYGYTF.

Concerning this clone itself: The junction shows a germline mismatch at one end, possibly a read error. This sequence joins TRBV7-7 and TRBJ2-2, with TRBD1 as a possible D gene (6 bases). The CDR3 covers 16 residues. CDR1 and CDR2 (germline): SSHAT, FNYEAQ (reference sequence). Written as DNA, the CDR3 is TGTGCTAGCAGCTTCGAAGAGGCAGGGGTAACCGGGGAGCTGTTTTTT. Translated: CASSFEEAGVTGELFF.

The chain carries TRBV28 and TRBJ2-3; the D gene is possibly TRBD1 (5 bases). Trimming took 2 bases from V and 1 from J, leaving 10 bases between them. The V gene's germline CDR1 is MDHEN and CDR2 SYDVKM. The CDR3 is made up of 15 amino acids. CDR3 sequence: CASSLGIGGTDTQYF. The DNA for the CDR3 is TGTGCCAGCAGTTTAGGTATAGGGGGCACAGATACGCAGTATTTT.

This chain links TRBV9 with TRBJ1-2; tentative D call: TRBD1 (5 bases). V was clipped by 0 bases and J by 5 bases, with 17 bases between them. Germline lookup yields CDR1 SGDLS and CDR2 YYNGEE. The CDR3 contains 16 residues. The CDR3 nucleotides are TGTGCCAGCAGCGTAGGCGGGGCCCCGGGATCATATGGCTACACCTTC. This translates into CASSVGGAPGSYGYTF.

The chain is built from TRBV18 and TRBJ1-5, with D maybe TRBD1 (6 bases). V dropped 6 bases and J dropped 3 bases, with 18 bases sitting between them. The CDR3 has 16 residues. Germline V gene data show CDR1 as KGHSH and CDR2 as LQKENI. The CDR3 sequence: CASSRSGTNHNQPQHF. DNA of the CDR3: TGTGCCAGCTCCAGGTCCGGGACAAACCACAATCAGCCCCAGCATTTT.

The CDR3 sequence: CAWSERISYEQYF. DNA of the CDR3: TGTGCCTGGAGCGAGAGAATATCCTACGAGCAGTACTTC. The chain couples TRBV30 to TRBJ2-7, with D uncertain. The V end lost 3 bases, the J end lost 1 base, and 10 bases lay between the germline ends. This CDR3 region has 13 residues. Germline V gene sequence: CDR1 GTSNPN, CDR2 SVGIG (reference sequence).